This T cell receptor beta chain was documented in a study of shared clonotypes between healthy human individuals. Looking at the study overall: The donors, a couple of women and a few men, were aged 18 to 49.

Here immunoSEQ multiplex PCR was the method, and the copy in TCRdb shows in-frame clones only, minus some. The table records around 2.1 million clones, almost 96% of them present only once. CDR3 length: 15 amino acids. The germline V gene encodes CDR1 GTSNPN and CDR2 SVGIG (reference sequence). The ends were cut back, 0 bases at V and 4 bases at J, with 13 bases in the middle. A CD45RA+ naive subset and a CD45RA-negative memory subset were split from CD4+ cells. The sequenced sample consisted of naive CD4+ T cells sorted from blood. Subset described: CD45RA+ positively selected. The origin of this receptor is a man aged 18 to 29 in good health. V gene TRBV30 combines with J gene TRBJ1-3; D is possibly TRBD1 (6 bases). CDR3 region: CAWSVGVGGGNTIYF. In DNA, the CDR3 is TGTGCCTGGAGTGTAGGCGTAGGGGGAGGAAACACCATATATTTT.